This TCR beta chain appears in the sequencing data of a study of T cell responses to AZD1222 COVID-19 vaccine. Notes on the study in general: In all cases, repertoires were sampled only after the peak T cell response. Reportedly, nearly half of unique spike TCRs recognized epitopes outside B.1.351/B.1.1.7 mutations. Across spike, vaccine-associated CD4 TCRs were found, dominant at 160-218 and 743-854.

As for this clone: Antigen: not known.

The germline gives CDR1 SNHLY, CDR2 FYNNEI. The V gene lost 11 bases and the J gene lost 6 bases, with 20 bases spanning the gap. CDR3 length equals 14 residues. Sequencing was performed with immunoSEQ multiplex PCR; in TCRdb, only in-frame clones are kept and a portion is missing. The table shows just under 100,000 clones, with approximately 90% occurring only once. The source material was peripheral blood, sampled on day 0 of AZD1222 vaccination. This TCR came from an adult in good health. The chain joins TRBV2 to TRBJ1-5; a weak D match, TRBD1 (5 bases). The CDR3 DNA sequence: TGTGCCTTCCAGGTGGGAGGGGACGGTCAGCCCCAGCATTTT. Its translation: CAFQVGGDGQPQHF.